In this sample, the clone carrying this TCR beta chain turned up a few times. These data belong to a study of HIV-infected patients and healthy controls. This CDR3 spans 15 amino acids. The V end lost 3 bases, the J end lost 1 base, and 9 bases lay between the germline ends. CDR1 LGHDT and CDR2 YNNKEL come from the germline V gene (reference sequence). From the 5' RACE reads, TCRdb called clonotypes with MiXCR, one entry per CDR3 protein. The data show about 67,000 distinct CDR3 sequences, 16% seen once. Sequenced input: CD4+ T cells from blood. This receptor was taken from a human donor in good health. The V call is TRBV3-1, the J call TRBJ2-2; tentatively, D is TRBD1 (5 bases). The CDR3 here is CASSQPDRNTGELFF. In nucleotides, the CDR3 is TGTGCCAGCAGCCAGCCAGACAGGAACACCGGGGAGCTGTTTTTT.